The sequence of this T cell receptor beta chain was determined in a study of cytomegalovirus exposure and HLA in healthy donors. Study findings and constraints: Sequencing depth roughly uniform across donors was assumed in presence/absence analyses. Later analysis showed most CMV-associated TCR beta chains appearing HLA-restricted. The authors listed over 150 TCR beta chains as cytomegalovirus-associated.

Although they were nominally healthy when sampled, donors likely had unrecorded immune exposures. Primers for the PCR totalled 60 Vbeta and 13 Jbeta. The assay was immunoSEQ multiplex PCR, and TCRdb's table has in-frame clones only and misses some. This sample carries 200,000 to 250,000 clones, around 64% of them seen once, and the ten largest clones take about 2.8%. About this clone: The antigen is undetermined.

This sequence originates from a man aged 35-49 years in good health and CMV-seropositive. Sequencing input: PBMCs.

CDR3 DNA: TGTGCCAGCTCACCCGCGACAGGGGCCAGCAATCAGCCCCAGCATTTT. Encoded protein: CASSPATGASNQPQHF. The chain recombines TRBV18 with TRBJ1-5; 8 bases are a match to TRBD1. The length of the CDR3 is 16 residues. V trimming: 3 bases; J trimming: 1 base; junction bases outside the gene matches: 5. Germline values: CDR1 KGHSH, CDR2 LQKENI. The full variable domain, in which reference TRBV18 and TRBJ1-5 provide the parts outside the CDR3, is NAGVMQNPRHLVRRRGQEARLRCSPMKGHSHVYWYRQLPEEGLKFMVYLQKENIIDESGMPKERFSAEFPKEGPSILRIQQVVRGDSAAYFCASSPATGASNQPQHFGDGTRLSIL.